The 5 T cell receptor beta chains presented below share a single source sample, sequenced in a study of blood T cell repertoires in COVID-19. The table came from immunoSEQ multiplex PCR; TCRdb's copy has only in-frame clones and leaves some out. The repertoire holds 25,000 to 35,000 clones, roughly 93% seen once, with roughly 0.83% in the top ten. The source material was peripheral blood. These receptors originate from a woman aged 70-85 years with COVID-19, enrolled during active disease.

CDR3 nucleotides: TGTGCCAGCAGCTGGCAAGCGGGCTCCTACGAGCAGTACTTC. It encodes CASSWQAGSYEQYF. This rearrangement joins TRBV11-3 to TRBJ2-7; tentatively, D is TRBD2 (6 bases). The V end was cut by 4 bases, the J end by 0 bases, with 10 bases between. Germline CDR1 is SGHNT and CDR2 is YENEEA. The CDR3 spans 14 residues.

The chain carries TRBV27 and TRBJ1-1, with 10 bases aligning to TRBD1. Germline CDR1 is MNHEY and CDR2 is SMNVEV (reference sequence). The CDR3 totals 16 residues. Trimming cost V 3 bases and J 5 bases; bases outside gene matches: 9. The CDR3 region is CASSFPTTGGGTEAFF. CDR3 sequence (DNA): TGTGCCAGCAGTTTCCCGACGACAGGGGGCGGGACTGAAGCTTTCTTT.

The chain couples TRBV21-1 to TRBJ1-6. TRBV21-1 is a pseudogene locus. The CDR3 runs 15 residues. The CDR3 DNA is TGTGCCAGGGCCCGGGAGAGCTCCTATAATTCACCCCTCCACTTT. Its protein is CARARESSYNSPLHF.

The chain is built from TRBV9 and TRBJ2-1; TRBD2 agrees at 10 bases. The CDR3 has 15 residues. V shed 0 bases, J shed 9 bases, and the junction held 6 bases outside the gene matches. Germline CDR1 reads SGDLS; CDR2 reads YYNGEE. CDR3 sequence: CASSVEPSGRIEQFF. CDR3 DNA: TGTGCCAGCAGCGTAGAGCCTAGCGGGAGAATTGAGCAGTTCTTC.

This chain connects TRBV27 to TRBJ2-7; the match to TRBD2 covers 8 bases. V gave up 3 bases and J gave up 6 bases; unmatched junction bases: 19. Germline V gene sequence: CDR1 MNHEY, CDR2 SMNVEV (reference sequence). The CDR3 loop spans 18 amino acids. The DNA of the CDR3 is TGTGCCAGCAGTTTCTCCCACGATCTGAGCGGGAGATTTTTCGAGCAGTACTTC. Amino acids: CASSFSHDLSGRFFEQYF.